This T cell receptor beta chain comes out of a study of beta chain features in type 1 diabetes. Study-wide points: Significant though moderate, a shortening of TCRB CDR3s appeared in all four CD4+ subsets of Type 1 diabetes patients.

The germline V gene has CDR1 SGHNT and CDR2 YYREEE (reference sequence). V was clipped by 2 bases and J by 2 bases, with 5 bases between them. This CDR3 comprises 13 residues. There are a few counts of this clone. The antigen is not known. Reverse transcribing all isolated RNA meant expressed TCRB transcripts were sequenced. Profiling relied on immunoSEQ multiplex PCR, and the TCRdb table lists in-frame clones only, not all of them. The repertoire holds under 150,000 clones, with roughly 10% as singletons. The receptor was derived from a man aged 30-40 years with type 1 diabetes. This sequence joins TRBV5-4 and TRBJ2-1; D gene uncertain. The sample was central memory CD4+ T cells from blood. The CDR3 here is CASSFSPYNEQFF. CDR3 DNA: TGTGCCAGCAGCTTCTCTCCCTACAATGAGCAGTTCTTC.